There are many counts of the clone carrying this T cell receptor (beta chain). The antigen remains unidentified. The source of the sample is a study of early T cells in non-severe SARS-CoV-2 infection. Whole-study context: It was bulk RNA from unsorted whole blood that was sequenced, and the chains were unpaired. General study points: Anti-spike CD8 responses were favored by VDJdb matching, which missed private and CD4 specificities.

Each single cDNA molecule received a unique molecular identifier. TCRdb used MiXCR to reprocess the 5' RACE reads, holding one entry per CDR3 protein. Of some 70,000 distinct CDR3 sequences detected, 12% appear once; the ten largest clones hold 3.5% to 4.5%. CDR1 SGHTA and CDR2 FQGNSA come from the germline V gene. The V end lost 5 bases, the J end lost 2 bases, and 12 bases lay between the germline ends. The length of the CDR3 is 15 residues. The origin of this receptor is an adult who was a healthcare worker with PCR-confirmed SARS-CoV-2 infection or an uninfected control (not recorded which). The genes are TRBV7-2 and TRBJ2-2; a possible D gene is TRBD2 (5 bases). Sequences were obtained from whole blood. The CDR3 region is CASSRGSGNTGELFF. The CDR3 bases are TGTGCCAGCAGCCGAGGAAGCGGTAACACCGGGGAGCTGTTTTTT.